These 27 T cell receptor beta chains originate from one sample sequenced in a study of T cell responses to AZD1222 COVID-19 vaccine. Produced via immunoSEQ multiplex PCR; TCRdb's table is partial and in-frame only. Among 65,000 to 80,000 clones, 88% were seen once, and the ten largest hold around 4.4%. Sequencing was performed on peripheral blood, taken 28 days after the second dose of the MenACWY control vaccine. The receptors were sampled from an adult who received the MenACWY meningococcal vaccine as a control.

V and J are TRBV9 and TRBJ1-1; D is ambiguous. This CDR3 region has 15 residues. CDR1 and CDR2 (germline): SGDLS, YYNGEE. V shed 0 bases and J shed 4 bases, with 13 bases lying between them. The CDR3 coding sequence is TGTGCCAGCAGCGTAGGAGTCCGGTCCCTCACTGAAGCTTTCTTT. Amino acids: CASSVGVRSLTEAFF.

The CDR3 DNA sequence: TGTGCCAGCAGCCCTACGACAGGTCGCTCTGGAAACACCATATATTTT. Translation gives CASSPTTGRSGNTIYF. The chain couples TRBV3-1 (or the pseudogene TRBV3-2) to TRBJ1-3, with TRBD1 as a possible D gene (6 bases). The V end was cut by 4 bases, the J end by 0 bases, with 13 bases between. Germline CDR1 LGHDT, CDR2 YNNKEL (reference sequence). The CDR3 is 16 amino acids.

This sequence joins TRBV28 and TRBJ2-7, with D possibly TRBD2 on 6 matching bases. The germline gives CDR1 MDHEN, CDR2 SYDVKM. Trimming stripped 7 bases from V and 2 bases from J, with 21 bases between. The CDR3 is made up of 16 amino acids. This chain's CDR3 is CASKPPGAGRAYEQYF. DNA of the CDR3: TGTGCCAGCAAGCCCCCGGGAGCAGGAAGGGCCTACGAGCAGTACTTC.

This clone has a single count. The gene calls are TRBV7-2 and TRBJ2-4; D unclear. The germline V gene encodes CDR1 SGHTA and CDR2 FQGNSA. The CDR3 totals 12 residues. V was shortened by 3 bases and J by 7 bases, with 7 bases between the two germline ends. In nucleotides, the CDR3 is TGTGCCAGCAGCTTCGCCGTTAACATTCAGTACTTC. Translating gives CASSFAVNIQYF.

This rearrangement joins TRBV9 to TRBJ1-3; D is ambiguous. The CDR3 has 15 residues. V was clipped by 0 bases and J by 0 bases, with 7 bases between them. In germline, CDR1 is SGDLS, CDR2 YYNGEE. This CDR3 reads CASSVGHPSGNTIYF. CDR3 in DNA: TGTGCCAGCAGCGTAGGACACCCCTCTGGAAACACCATATATTTT.

The chain combines TRBV30 with TRBJ1-4, with 7 nucleotides matching TRBD1. CDR1 is GTSNPN and CDR2 is SVGIG in the germline V gene (reference sequence). The V and J ends lost 2 bases and 0 bases, in that order; junction bases with no gene match: 9. The CDR3 extends over 17 amino acids. CDR3 sequence reads: CAWSKGAAAATNEKLFF. The CDR3 coding sequence is TGTGCCTGGAGTAAGGGGGCCGCTGCTGCAACTAATGAAAAACTGTTTTTT.

This clone was detected only a few times. The genes are TRBV2 and TRBJ2-7; D gene unclear. CDR3 length: 14 amino acids. Per germline, CDR1 SNHLY and CDR2 FYNNEI. Trimming removed 6 bases from V and 3 bases from J, with 15 bases in between. The CDR3 sequence is CASSPAPPDYEQYF. The CDR3 coding sequence is TGTGCCAGCAGCCCGGCGCCTCCTGACTACGAGCAGTACTTC. Based on the CDR3 plus reference TRBV2 and TRBJ2-7, the full variable domain is EPEVTQTPSHQVTQMGQEVILRCVPISNHLYFYWYRQILGQKVEFLVSFYNNEISEKSEIFDDQFSVERPDGSNFTLKIRSTKLEDSAMYFCASSPAPPDYEQYFGPGTRLTVT.

The chain recombines TRBV7-2 with TRBJ1-5; no clear D. The ends were cut back, 5 bases at V and 2 bases at J, with 10 bases in the middle. In germline, CDR1 is SGHTA, CDR2 FQGNSA. This CDR3 comprises 14 residues. The CDR3 sequence: CASSIREGNQPQHF. CDR3 nucleotides: TGTGCCAGCAGCATCCGGGAAGGCAATCAGCCCCAGCATTTT.

In this sample, this clone turned up once. This chain joins TRBV19 and TRBJ1-5; no reliable D call. The CDR3 has 13 residues. CDR1 LNHDA and CDR2 SQIVND come from the germline V gene (reference sequence). V was shortened by 5 bases and J by 5 bases, with 10 bases between the two germline ends. The CDR3 loop is CASSSLPDQPQHF. The CDR3 nucleotides read TGTGCCAGTAGTTCCTTACCGGATCAGCCCCAGCATTTT. The variable domain in full, completed from reference TRBV19 and TRBJ1-5, reads DGGITQSPKYLFRKEGQNVTLSCEQNLNHDAMYWYRQDPGQGLRLIYYSQIVNDFQKGDIAEGYSVSREKKESFPLTVTSAQKNPTAFYLCASSSLPDQPQHFGDGTRLSIL.

The chain is built from TRBV10-3 and TRBJ1-1; D is unresolved. Germline V CDR1 and CDR2: ENHRY, SYGVKD. Trimming stripped 3 bases from V and 2 bases from J, with 7 bases between. The CDR3 spans 13 residues. CDR3 DNA: TGTGCCATCAGTGATCTTTTCAACACTGAAGCTTTCTTT. Amino acid sequence: CAISDLFNTEAFF.

A few counts support this clone. The chain is built from TRBV6-5 and TRBJ1-2; a weak D match, TRBD1 (6 bases). This CDR3 is 13 amino acids long. Per the germline V gene, CDR1 is MNHEY and CDR2 is SVGAGI. Trimming shortened V by 6 bases and J by 6 bases, and 14 bases separated the two germline ends. CDR3 in DNA: TGTGCCAGCAGGGACAGAGATGGAAATGGCTACACCTTC. Protein product: CASRDRDGNGYTF.

The V call is TRBV30, the J call TRBJ1-5; D not resolved. The CDR3 totals 11 residues. V shed 1 base and J shed 15 bases, with 13 bases lying between them. Germline V gene lookup returns CDR1 GTSNPN and CDR2 SVGIG (reference sequence). In DNA, the CDR3 is TGTGCCTGGAGTGATGGGTCTATGTTGCATTTT. Protein product: CAWSDGSMLHF.

The chain has TRBV15 and TRBJ1-1, with 8 bases matching TRBD1. The CDR3 spans 16 residues. V shed 5 bases, J shed 0 bases, and the junction held 8 bases outside the gene matches. Germline lookup yields CDR1 LNHNV and CDR2 YYDKDF (reference sequence). CDR3 bases: TGTGCCACCAGCCGGACAGGGATGACCATGAACACTGAAGCTTTCTTT. Protein product: CATSRTGMTMNTEAFF.

This rearrangement joins TRBV9 to TRBJ2-5; no definite D call. V lost 0 bases and J lost 7, with 10 bases in between. CDR3 length equals 13 residues. Germline V lookup: CDR1 SGDLS, CDR2 YYNGEE. CDR3 coding DNA: TGTGCCAGCAGCGTAGAGGCCAGAAGGACCCAGTACTTC. Translating it yields CASSVEARRTQYF.

The rearrangement joins TRBV2 to TRBJ2-5; D not certain. This CDR3 contains 13 residues. Trimming shortened V by 6 bases and J by 2 bases, and 10 bases separated the two germline ends. From germline, CDR1 is SNHLY and CDR2 FYNNEI. CDR3 DNA sequence: TGTGCCAGCAGGAAGGACCGACAAGAGACCCAGTACTTC. This encodes CASRKDRQETQYF.

The chain couples TRBV11-2 to TRBJ2-3; D is uncertain. Germline V gives CDR1 SGHAT, CDR2 FQNNGV. This CDR3 has 13 amino acids. The V end lost 4 bases, the J end lost 6 bases, and 11 bases lay between the germline ends. CDR3 coding DNA: TGTGCCAGCAGCTCTTATCCCGAGGATACGCAGTATTTT. Translating it yields CASSSYPEDTQYF.

V usage is TRBV3-1 (or the pseudogene TRBV3-2) and J usage is TRBJ2-7; D not resolved. The CDR3 has 11 residues. Germline values: CDR1 LGHDT, CDR2 YNNKEL (reference sequence). Trimming took 1 base from V and 5 from J, leaving 3 bases between them. The CDR3: CASSQVDEQYF. The CDR3 DNA is TGTGCCAGCAGCCAAGTGGACGAGCAGTACTTC.

DNA for the CDR3: TGTGCCAGCAGTACCGCAGCCGGGGGGCACTACGAGCAGTACTTC. It specifies CASSTAAGGHYEQYF. J is TRBJ2-7 and V is TRBV2, with a possible D match to TRBD2 (7 bases). There are 15 residues in the CDR3. V was shortened by 5 bases and J by 3 bases, with 17 bases between the two germline ends. CDR1 and CDR2 from the germline V gene are SNHLY and FYNNEI.

The V gene is TRBV18, the J gene TRBJ1-2; tentative D call: TRBD1 (5 bases). Germline CDR1 and CDR2: KGHSH and LQKENI. The CDR3 contains 14 residues. V lost 6 bases to trimming and J lost 4 bases, with 15 bases between them. In nucleotides, the CDR3 is TGTGCCAGCTCGCCGGTGACGGGGGGCTATGGCTACACCTTC. It specifies CASSPVTGGYGYTF.

The rearrangement uses TRBV3-1 (or the pseudogene TRBV3-2) and TRBJ2-5, with 10 bases that match TRBD2. After removal of 2 bases from V and 5 bases from J, the junction contained 8 bases not matched to a gene. From germline, CDR1 is LGHDT and CDR2 YNNKEL (reference sequence). The CDR3 length is 16 residues. CDR3 region: CASSQLGTSEFETQYF. Here the CDR3 DNA reads TGTGCCAGCAGCCAACTCGGGACTAGCGAGTTCGAGACCCAGTACTTC.

The V call is TRBV18, the J call TRBJ2-7; 7 nucleotides agree with TRBD1. Germline lookup yields CDR1 KGHSH and CDR2 LQKENI. The CDR3 loop spans 15 amino acids. The junction had 7 bases not matched to a gene; V was cut back by 5 bases and J by 0 bases. CDR3 DNA: TGTGCCAGCTCAACATCCGGGACAGTCTCCTACGAGCAGTACTTC. It codes for CASSTSGTVSYEQYF.

The CDR3 nucleotides are TGTGCCAGCAGCAACGACAGGGGGCAGAATTCACCCCTCCACTTT. It yields the protein CASSNDRGQNSPLHF. The chain joins TRBV9 to TRBJ1-6, with TRBD1 identical over 10 bases. Trimming at V came to 4 bases and at J to 7 bases, leaving 5 bases not matched to a gene. This CDR3 region has 15 residues. The germline CDR1 and CDR2 sequences are SGDLS and YYNGEE. The full variable domain, rest sourced from reference TRBV9 and TRBJ1-6, is DSGVTQTPKHLITATGQRVTLRCSPRSGDLSVYWYQQSLDQGLQFLIQYYNGEERAKGNILERFSAQQFPDLHSELNLSSLELGDSALYFCASSNDRGQNSPLHFGNGTRLTVT.

CDR3 nucleotides: TGTGCCAGCAGCCAAGTCAGGGGCGCTACTTCTGAAGCTTTCTTT. Its translation: CASSQVRGATSEAFF. The rearrangement joins TRBV11-2 to TRBJ1-1; D may be TRBD1 (6 bases). V was shortened by 5 bases and J by 6 bases, with 19 bases between the two germline ends. The germline V gene has CDR1 SGHAT and CDR2 FQNNGV. The CDR3 contains 15 residues.

This clone was counted a few times. The rearrangement joins TRBV7-2 to TRBJ2-2; D is undetermined. Germline V gene sequence: CDR1 SGHTA, CDR2 FQGNSA. The CDR3 is 13 residues long. Trimming took off 3 bases at V and 2 bases at J, with 4 bases between the two ends. CDR3 DNA: TGTGCCAGCAGCTTCGGTAACACCGGGGAGCTGTTTTTT. It encodes CASSFGNTGELFF.

With regard to this clone: This CDR3 is also generated by other DNA sequences in the sample. The chain combines TRBV18 with TRBJ2-5; D is ambiguous. There are 11 residues in the CDR3. CDR1 KGHSH and CDR2 LQKENI come from the germline V gene. The V end was cut by 4 bases, the J end by 5 bases, with 5 bases between. The CDR3 DNA reads TGTGCCAGCTCACAAGAGGAGACCCAGTACTTC. Encoded protein: CASSQEETQYF.

This rearrangement joins TRBV2 to TRBJ1-3; D is unclear. The germline CDR1 and CDR2 sequences are SNHLY and FYNNEI. The CDR3 sequence is 13 residues long. Trimming left V 5 bases short and J 0 bases short, with 5 bases between. CDR3 protein: CASSRDSGNTIYF. CDR3 sequence (DNA): TGTGCCAGCAGTCGGGACTCTGGAAACACCATATATTTT.

The J gene is TRBJ1-4, the V gene TRBV5-1; D is undetermined. V lost 3 bases and J lost 1, with 7 bases in between. CDR3 length equals 14 residues. Germline loops: CDR1 SGHRS, CDR2 YFSETQ. The CDR3: CASSSGRTNEKLFF. In DNA, the CDR3 is TGCGCCAGCAGCTCAGGCAGAACTAATGAAAAACTGTTTTTT.